This T cell receptor beta chain came from a study of cytomegalovirus exposure and HLA in healthy donors. Primers for the PCR totalled 60 Vbeta and 13 Jbeta. Clones were read by immunoSEQ multiplex PCR, and TCRdb kept only the in-frame ones, dropping some. The repertoire has about 140,000 clones, almost 85% of them found once; the top ten carry roughly 3.2%. As concerns this clone: Its target is unknown.

This CDR3 region has 14 residues. Germline loops: CDR1 SGHTA, CDR2 FQGNSA. Trimming cost V 7 bases and J 7 bases; bases outside gene matches: 6. Broader study findings: A list of 164 TCR beta chains associated with cytomegalovirus was given. The authors later linked a missense DCLRE1C variant to TCR beta V- and J-gene trimming. For most TCR sequences rarity was the rule, although some public TCRs occurred in many donors.

Sequencing was done on a sample of PBMCs. The rearrangement uses TRBV7-2 and TRBJ1-4; 10 bases agree with TRBD1. The receptor's source is a man aged 18 to 29 in good health and CMV-seropositive. This CDR3 reads CASNTGTGAEKLFF. For the CDR3, the DNA is TGTGCCAGCAACACCGGGACAGGGGCTGAAAAACTGTTTTTT.